This T cell receptor beta chain appears in the sequencing data of a study of neurological immune-mediated disorders. In this sample, this clonotype turned up many times. From the 5' RACE reads, TCRdb called clonotypes with MiXCR, one entry per CDR3 protein. This sample yields about 46,000 distinct CDR3 sequences, of which under 2% are seen a single time; 2% to 2.5% belongs to the top ten. The V gene's germline CDR1 is SGHRS and CDR2 YFSETQ. The CDR3 totals 13 residues. V was shortened by 1 base and J by 2 bases, with 7 bases between the two germline ends. The sequencing input was PBMCs. This clonotype originated in a woman aged 35 to 49 with multiple sclerosis. The rearrangement links TRBV5-1 to TRBJ2-7, with a possible D match to TRBD1 (5 bases). This CDR3 is CASSLLQAYEQYF. The CDR3 DNA reads as TGCGCCAGCAGCTTGTTACAGGCCTACGAGCAGTACTTC.